This T cell receptor beta chain was documented in a study of blood T cell repertoires in COVID-19. Across the whole study: T cells, B-cell-depleted T cells, or PBMCs provided the cDNA or gDNA that served as material.

As handled by the study authors: Amplification of reference gene primers provided the estimated nucleated cell counts. TCRdb keeps only in-frame clones here, not all; method: immunoSEQ multiplex PCR. That table gives V, J and clone size, and the DNA gave D and trimming. The sample holds around 260,000 clones; around 90% are singletons and the top ten take around 9.6%. J was trimmed by 8 bases and V by 7 bases; bases with no gene match: 4. The CDR3 length is 12 residues. Germline V gene lookup returns CDR1 MDHEN and CDR2 SYDVKM. The specimen sequenced was peripheral blood. This TCR came from a woman in her seventies with COVID-19, enrolled during active disease. The genes are TRBV28 and TRBJ2-1, with TRBD1 matching 8 bases. The CDR3 DNA reads TGTGCCAGCACCGACAGGGGCCATGAGCAGTTCTTC. Its translation: CASTDRGHEQFF.